The T cell receptor beta chain described here comes from a study of OX40 agonist ivuxolimab in advanced cancers. Looking at the study overall: Under the entry rules, prior anti-PD-1, anti-PD-L1 or anti-CTLA-4 therapy was allowed, and 40% had some.

Sequenced by immunoSEQ multiplex PCR; TCRdb stores in-frame clones only, minus some. The sample yields approximately 68,000 clones, approximately 86% seen once. Germline-derived CDR1 and CDR2 are SGHTA and FQGNSA. The CDR3 is made up of 13 amino acids. V was shortened by 4 bases and J by 3 bases, with 9 bases between the two germline ends. The sample was CD4+ or CD8+ T cells sorted from blood, taken in a trial of the OX40 agonist ivuxolimab. The chain combines TRBV7-2 with TRBJ1-2; D is ambiguous. This TCR was sampled from an adult with an advanced solid tumor such as melanoma, head and neck, liver or kidney cancer. CDR3 bases: TGTGCCAGCAGCTCCAGACGGGACTATGGCTACACCTTC. It codes for CASSSRRDYGYTF. Full variable domain (rest looked up from reference TRBV7-2 and TRBJ1-2): GAGVSQSPSNKVTEKGKDVELRCDPISGHTALYWYRQSLGQGLEFLIYFQGNSAPDKSGLPSDRFSAERTGGSVSTLTIQRTQQEDSAVYLCASSSRRDYGYTFGSGTRLTVV.